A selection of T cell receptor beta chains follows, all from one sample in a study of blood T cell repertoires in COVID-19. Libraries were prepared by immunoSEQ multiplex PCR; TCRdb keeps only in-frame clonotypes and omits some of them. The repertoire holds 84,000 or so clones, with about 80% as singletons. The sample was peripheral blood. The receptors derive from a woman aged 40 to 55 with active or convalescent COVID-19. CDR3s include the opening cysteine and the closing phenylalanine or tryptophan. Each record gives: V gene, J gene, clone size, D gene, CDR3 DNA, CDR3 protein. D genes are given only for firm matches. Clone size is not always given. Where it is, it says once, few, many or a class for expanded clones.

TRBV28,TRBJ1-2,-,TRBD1,TGTGCCAGCAGTACGGAAGGGGGCTTGGGCTATGGCTACACCTTC,CASSTEGGLGYGYTF
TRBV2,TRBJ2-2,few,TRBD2,TGTGCCAGCACTATAGCGGGAGCCACCGGGGAGCTGTTTTTT,CASTIAGATGELFF
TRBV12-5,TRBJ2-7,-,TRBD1,TGTGCTAGTGGCCTGGGGACAGGGGGTCGCTACGAGCAGTACTTC,CASGLGTGGRYEQYF
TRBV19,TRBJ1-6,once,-,TGTGCCAGTAAGCCAGGGATGTGGGATTCACCCCTCCACTTT,CASKPGMWDSPLHF
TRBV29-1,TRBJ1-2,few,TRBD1,TGCAGCGAGAAAGGAGGGACAGATTTCTATGGCTACACCTTC,CSEKGGTDFYGYTF
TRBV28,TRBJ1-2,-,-,TGTGCCAGCACCCTTGGGGGGGACTATGGCTACACCTTC,CASTLGGDYGYTF
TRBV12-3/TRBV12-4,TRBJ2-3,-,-,TGTGCCAGCAGTTTTGCGGTGGATACGCAGTATTTT,CASSFAVDTQYF
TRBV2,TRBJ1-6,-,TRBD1,TGTGCCAGCAGTCGACAGGGGGCGAATTCACCCCTCCACTTT,CASSRQGANSPLHF
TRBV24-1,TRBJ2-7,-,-,TGTGCCACCAGTGCCGGGGAGGGCAGGACAGAATCCTACGAGCAGTACTTC,CATSAGEGRTESYEQYF
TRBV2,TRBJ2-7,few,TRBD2,TGTGCCAGCAGCGCCCCTAGCGGAGGGTACTCCTACGAGCAGTACTTC,CASSAPSGGYSYEQYF
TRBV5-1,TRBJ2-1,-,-,TGCGCCAGCAGCTTGGGTATCTTCTCCTACAATGAGCAGTTCTTC,CASSLGIFSYNEQFF
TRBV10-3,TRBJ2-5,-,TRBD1,TGTGCCATCATGGGGACAGACCAAGAGACCCAGTACTTC,CAIMGTDQETQYF
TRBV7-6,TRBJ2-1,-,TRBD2,TGTGCCAGCAGCTTAGGGTCTAGCGGGAGTTTGAATGAGCAGTTCTTC,CASSLGSSGSLNEQFF
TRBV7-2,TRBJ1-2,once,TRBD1,TGTGCCAGCAGTCGGAATCTCAGGGGGAACTATGGCTACACCTTC,CASSRNLRGNYGYTF
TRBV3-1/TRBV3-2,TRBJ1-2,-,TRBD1,TGTGCCAGCAGCCAATCTGGGACAGGGCTAGGCTACACCTTC,CASSQSGTGLGYTF
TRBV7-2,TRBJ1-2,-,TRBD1,TGTGCCAGCAGCTATACAGGGGAGAATGGCTACACCTTC,CASSYTGENGYTF
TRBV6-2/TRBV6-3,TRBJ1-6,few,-,TGTGCCAGCAGTTCCCGTTCAGGGCTGTTCACCCTCCACTTT,CASSSRSGLFTLHF
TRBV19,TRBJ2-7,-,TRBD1,TGTGCCAGTAGTATTTGGGGCAGGGGGACCTACGAGCAGTACTTC,CASSIWGRGTYEQYF
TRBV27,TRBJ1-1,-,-,TGTGCCAGCAGTTCACAGGGCTGGAACACTGAAGCTTTCTTT,CASSSQGWNTEAFF
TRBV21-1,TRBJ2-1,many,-,TGTGCCAGCAGCAAAGCATCGTCGACTAGCGGGAGCTCGGGATCGAATGAGCAGTTCTTC,CASSKASSTSGSSGSNEQFF
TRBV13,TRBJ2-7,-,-,TGTGCCAGCAGCTCACTAGGTACCTACGAGCAGTACTTC,CASSSLGTYEQYF
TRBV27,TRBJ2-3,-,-,TGTGCCAGCAGTCATAGCAGAAACACAGATACGCAGTATTTT,CASSHSRNTDTQYF
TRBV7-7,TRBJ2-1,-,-,TGTGCTAGCAGCTTAGCGCAAGGGGGGGGGAATGAGCAGTTCTTC,CASSLAQGGGNEQFF
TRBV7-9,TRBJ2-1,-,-,TGTGCCAGCAGCTTAAGCCTAGGAACCTACAATGAGCAGTTCTTC,CASSLSLGTYNEQFF
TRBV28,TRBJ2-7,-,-,TGTGCCAGCAGTTTATTGGCAGTGTCCTCCTACGAGCAGTACTTC,CASSLLAVSSYEQYF
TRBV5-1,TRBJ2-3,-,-,TGCGCCAGCAGCCAGGGGACGTCGGCGACAGATACGCAGTATTTT,CASSQGTSATDTQYF
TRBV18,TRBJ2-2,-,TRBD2,TGTGCCAGCTCACCAGGACTAGCACAGACCGGGGAGCTGTTTTTT,CASSPGLAQTGELFF
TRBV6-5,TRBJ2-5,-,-,TGTGCCAGCAGTTACTCGCCAGCGGAGACCCAGTACTTC,CASSYSPAETQYF
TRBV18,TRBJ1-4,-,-,TGTGCCAGCGCCGCGGGGACTAATGAAAAACTGTTTTTT,CASAAGTNEKLFF
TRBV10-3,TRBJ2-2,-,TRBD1,TGTGCCATCAGTGAATTGACAGGGGGCTTTAACACCGGGGAGCTGTTTTTT,CAISELTGGFNTGELFF
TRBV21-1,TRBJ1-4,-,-,TGTGCCACTTCGGGACAGGCTTATGCAACTAATGAAAAACTGTTTTTT,CATSGQAYATNEKLFF
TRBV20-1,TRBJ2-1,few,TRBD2,TGCAGTGCTGGTGGACTAGCGGGAAGATTTGGAATTGAGCAGTTCTTC,CSAGGLAGRFGIEQFF
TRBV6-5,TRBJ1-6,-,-,TGTGCCAGCAGTTCCCAGGGAGGCGGTAGCTCACCCCTCCACTTT,CASSSQGGGSSPLHF
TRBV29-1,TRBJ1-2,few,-,TGCAGCGTGAAGCCCTACAACTATGGCTACACCTTC,CSVKPYNYGYTF
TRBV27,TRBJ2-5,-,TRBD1,TGTGCCAGCAGTTCAACCAGGGGGTTGCAAGAGACCCAGTACTTC,CASSSTRGLQETQYF
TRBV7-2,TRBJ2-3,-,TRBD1,TGTGCCAGCAGCCCGGACAGGGCCAGCACAGATACGCAGTATTTT,CASSPDRASTDTQYF
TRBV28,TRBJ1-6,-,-,TGTGCCAGCAGTCCTCTTACAGGGTTTTCGGGAGGGAATTCACCCCTCCACTTT,CASSPLTGFSGGNSPLHF
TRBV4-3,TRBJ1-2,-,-,TGCGCCAGCAGCCAAGATGATTCCTCAGGTGCTGGCTACACCTTC,CASSQDDSSGAGYTF
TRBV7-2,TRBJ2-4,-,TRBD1,TGTGCCAGCAGCTTAGTGACCGGGTGGGACAGGGACACCAAAAACATTCAGTACTTC,CASSLVTGWDRDTKNIQYF
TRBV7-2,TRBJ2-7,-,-,TGTGCCAGCAGCCCCTATGGGGGGGAGCAGTACTTC,CASSPYGGEQYF
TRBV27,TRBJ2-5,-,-,TGTGCCAGCAGTCCCTGGACAGCTTCGAGGGAGACCCAGTACTTC,CASSPWTASRETQYF
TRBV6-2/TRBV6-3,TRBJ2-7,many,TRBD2,TGTGCCAGCAGTTCTACCCGGACTAGCAACTACGAGCAGTACTTC,CASSSTRTSNYEQYF
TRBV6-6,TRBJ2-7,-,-,TGTGCCAGCAGTTACTCGGGCGGGACCACCTACGAGCAGTACTTC,CASSYSGGTTYEQYF
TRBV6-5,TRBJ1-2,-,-,TGTGCCAGCAGTCGCAGGGGCCGTGGCTACACCTTC,CASSRRGRGYTF